A single sample gave rise to the 3 T cell receptor beta chains below, sequenced in a study of beta chain features in type 1 diabetes. Reverse transcription of all isolated RNA meant that expressed TCRB transcripts were sequenced. Profiling relied on immunoSEQ multiplex PCR, and the TCRdb table lists in-frame clones only, not all of them. The sample yields roughly 140,000 clones, more than 9.5% seen once. Specimen: central memory CD4+ T cells from blood. These receptors originate from a man aged 18-30 years in good health.

On this clone: A much larger clone differs from this one at a single base, so this may be a read error. CDR3 sequence: CASSQEASGGYNEQFF. In DNA form, the CDR3 reads TGTGCCAGCAGCCAAGAGGCCAGCGGGGGCTACAATGAGCAGTTCTTC. The chain combines TRBV4-2 with TRBJ2-1; 8 nucleotides line up with TRBD2. Trimming removed 0 bases from V and 3 bases from J; junction bases left unmatched: 4. Germline CDR1 is LGHNA and CDR2 is YNFKEQ. This CDR3 contains 16 residues.

V and J are TRBV7-9 and TRBJ2-3; D might be TRBD1 or TRBD2, each matching 5 bases. The CDR3 contains 14 residues. V was shortened by 3 bases and J by 6 bases, with 13 bases between the two germline ends. Germline CDR1 and CDR2: SEHNR and FQNEAQ (reference sequence). The CDR3 protein is CASSLRGVGDTQYF. The CDR3 nucleotides are TGTGCCAGCAGCTTGAGGGGTGTAGGTGATACGCAGTATTTT. Based on the CDR3 plus reference TRBV7-9 and TRBJ2-3, the full variable domain is DTGVSQNPRHKITKRGQNVTFRCDPISEHNRLYWYRQTLGQGPEFLTYFQNEAQLEKSRLLSDRFSAERPKGSFSTLEIQRTEQGDSAMYLCASSLRGVGDTQYFGPGTRLTVL.

There are a few counts of this clone. The chain is built from TRBV5-1 and TRBJ2-2, with 7 bases identical to TRBD1. Unmatched junction bases numbered 9, after V lost 4 bases and J lost 6 bases. Germline CDR1 is SGHRS and CDR2 is YFSETQ. The CDR3 extends over 15 amino acids. In DNA form, the CDR3 reads TGCGCCAGCAGCCGAGAGACAGGGAGCGCCGGGGAGCTGTTTTTT. Protein product: CASSRETGSAGELFF.